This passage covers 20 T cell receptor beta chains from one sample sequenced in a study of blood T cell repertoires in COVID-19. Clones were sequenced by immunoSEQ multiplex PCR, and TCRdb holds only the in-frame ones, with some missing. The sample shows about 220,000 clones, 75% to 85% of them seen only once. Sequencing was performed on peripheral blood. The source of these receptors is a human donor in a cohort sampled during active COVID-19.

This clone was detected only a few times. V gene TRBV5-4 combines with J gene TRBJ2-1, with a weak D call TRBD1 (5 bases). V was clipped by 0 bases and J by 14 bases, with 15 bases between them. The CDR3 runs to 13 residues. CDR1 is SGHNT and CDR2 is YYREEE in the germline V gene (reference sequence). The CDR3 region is CASSLEGERPKFF. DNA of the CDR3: TGTGCCAGCAGCTTGGAAGGGGAACGCCCGAAGTTCTTC.

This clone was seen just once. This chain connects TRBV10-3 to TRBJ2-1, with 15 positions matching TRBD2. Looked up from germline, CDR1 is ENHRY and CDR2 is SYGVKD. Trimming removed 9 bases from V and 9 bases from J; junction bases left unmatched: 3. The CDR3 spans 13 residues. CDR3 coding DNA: TGTGCCATTCCGGGACTAGCGGGGGGTGAGCAGTTCTTC. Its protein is CAIPGLAGGEQFF.

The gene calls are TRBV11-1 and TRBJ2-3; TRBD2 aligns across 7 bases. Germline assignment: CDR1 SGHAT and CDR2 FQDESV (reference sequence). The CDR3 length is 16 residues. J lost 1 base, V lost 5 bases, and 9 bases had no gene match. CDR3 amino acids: CASSPFLAEGTDTQYF. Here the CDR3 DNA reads TGTGCCAGCAGCCCATTCCTAGCGGAGGGCACAGATACGCAGTATTTT. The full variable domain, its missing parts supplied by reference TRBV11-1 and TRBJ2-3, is EAEVAQSPRYKITEKSQAVAFWCDPISGHATLYWYRQILGQGPELLVQFQDESVVDDSQLPKDRFSAERLKGVDSTLKIQPAELGDSAMYLCASSPFLAEGTDTQYFGPGTRLTVL.

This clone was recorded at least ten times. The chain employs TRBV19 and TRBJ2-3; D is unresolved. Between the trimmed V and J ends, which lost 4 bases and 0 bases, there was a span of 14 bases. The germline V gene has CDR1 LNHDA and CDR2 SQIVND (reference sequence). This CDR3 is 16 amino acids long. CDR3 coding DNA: TGTGCCAGTAGTAAAGCTGATCCGCCTAGCACAGATACGCAGTATTTT. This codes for CASSKADPPSTDTQYF.

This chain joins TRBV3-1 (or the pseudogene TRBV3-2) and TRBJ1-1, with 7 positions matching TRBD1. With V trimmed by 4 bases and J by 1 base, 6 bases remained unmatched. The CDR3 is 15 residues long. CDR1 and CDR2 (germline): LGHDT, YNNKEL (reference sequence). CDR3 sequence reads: CASSRMDRRNTEAFF. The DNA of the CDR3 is TGTGCCAGCAGCCGGATGGACAGGCGGAACACTGAAGCTTTCTTT.

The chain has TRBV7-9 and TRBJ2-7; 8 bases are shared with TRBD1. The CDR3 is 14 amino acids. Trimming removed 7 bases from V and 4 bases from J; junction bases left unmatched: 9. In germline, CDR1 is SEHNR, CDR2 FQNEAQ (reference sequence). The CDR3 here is CASTATGGDYEQYF. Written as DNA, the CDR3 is TGTGCCAGCACCGCAACAGGGGGAGATTACGAGCAGTACTTC.

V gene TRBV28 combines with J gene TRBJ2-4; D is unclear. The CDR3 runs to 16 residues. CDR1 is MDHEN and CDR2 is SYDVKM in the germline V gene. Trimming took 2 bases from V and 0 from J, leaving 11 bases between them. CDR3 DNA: TGTGCCAGCAGTTTAGATACGCGGCTAGCCAAAAACATTCAGTACTTC. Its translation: CASSLDTRLAKNIQYF.

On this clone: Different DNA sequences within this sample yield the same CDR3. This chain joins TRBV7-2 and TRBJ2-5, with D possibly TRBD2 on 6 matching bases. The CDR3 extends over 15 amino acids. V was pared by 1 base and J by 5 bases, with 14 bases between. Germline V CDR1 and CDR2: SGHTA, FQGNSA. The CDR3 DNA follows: TGTGCCAGCAGCTTAGGGCCCGGGGGTCGGGAGACCCAGTACTTC. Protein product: CASSLGPGGRETQYF.

The CDR3 loop is CATSDSSRGHGEKLFF. CDR3 bases: TGTGCCACCAGTGATTCATCCAGGGGGCACGGTGAAAAACTGTTTTTT. The rearrangement uses TRBV24-1 and TRBJ1-4; TRBD1 matches at 8 bases. V shed 2 bases and J 7 bases; nucleotides not matched to a gene: 8. Germline CDR1 is KGHDR and CDR2 is SFDVKD. There are 16 residues in the CDR3.

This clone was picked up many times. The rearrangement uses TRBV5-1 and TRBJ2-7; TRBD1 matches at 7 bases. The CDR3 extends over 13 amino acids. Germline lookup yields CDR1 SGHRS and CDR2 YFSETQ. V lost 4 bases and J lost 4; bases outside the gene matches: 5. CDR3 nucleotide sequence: TGCGCCAGCAGCCCTGACAGGGATTACGAGCAGTACTTC. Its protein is CASSPDRDYEQYF.

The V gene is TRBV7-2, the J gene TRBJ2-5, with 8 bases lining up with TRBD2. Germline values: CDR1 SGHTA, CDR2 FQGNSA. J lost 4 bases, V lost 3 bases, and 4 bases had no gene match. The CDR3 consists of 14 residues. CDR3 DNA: TGTGCCAGCAGCTTCGGGACTAGTAGAGAGACCCAGTACTTC. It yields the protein CASSFGTSRETQYF.

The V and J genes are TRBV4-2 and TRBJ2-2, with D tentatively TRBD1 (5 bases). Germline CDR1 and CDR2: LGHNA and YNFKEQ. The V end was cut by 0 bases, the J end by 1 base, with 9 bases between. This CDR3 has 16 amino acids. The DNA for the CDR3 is TGTGCCAGCAGCCAAGATGGGGCCATGAACACCGGGGAGCTGTTTTTT. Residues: CASSQDGAMNTGELFF.

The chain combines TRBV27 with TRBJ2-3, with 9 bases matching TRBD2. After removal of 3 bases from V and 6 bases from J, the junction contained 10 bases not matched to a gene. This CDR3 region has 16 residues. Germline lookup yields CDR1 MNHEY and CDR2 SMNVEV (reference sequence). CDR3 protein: CASSFHWREGTDTQYF. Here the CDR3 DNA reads TGTGCCAGCAGTTTCCATTGGCGGGAGGGAACCGATACGCAGTATTTT.

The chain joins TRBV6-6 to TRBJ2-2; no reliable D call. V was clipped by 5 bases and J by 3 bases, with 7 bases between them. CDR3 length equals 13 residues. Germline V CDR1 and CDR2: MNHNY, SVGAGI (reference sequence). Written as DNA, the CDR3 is TGTGCCAGCAGTCAAAGCTACACCGGGGAGCTGTTTTTT. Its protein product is CASSQSYTGELFF.

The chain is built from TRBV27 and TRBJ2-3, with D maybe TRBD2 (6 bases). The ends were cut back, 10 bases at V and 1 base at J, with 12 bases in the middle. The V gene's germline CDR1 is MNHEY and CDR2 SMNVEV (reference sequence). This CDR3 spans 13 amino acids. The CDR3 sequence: CAIRRGGTDTQYF. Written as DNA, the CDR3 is TGTGCCATTCGGAGGGGCGGCACAGATACGCAGTATTTT.

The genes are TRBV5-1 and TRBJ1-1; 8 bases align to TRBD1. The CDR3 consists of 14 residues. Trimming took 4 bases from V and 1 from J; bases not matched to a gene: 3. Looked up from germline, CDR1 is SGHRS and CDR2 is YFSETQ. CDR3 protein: CASSEDRENTEAFF. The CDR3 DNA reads TGCGCCAGCAGCGAGGACAGGGAGAACACTGAAGCTTTCTTT.

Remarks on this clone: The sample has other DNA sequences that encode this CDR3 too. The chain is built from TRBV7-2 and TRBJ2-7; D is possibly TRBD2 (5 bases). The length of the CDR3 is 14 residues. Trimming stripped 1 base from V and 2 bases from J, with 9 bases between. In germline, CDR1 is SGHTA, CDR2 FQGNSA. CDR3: CASSLERGAYEQYF. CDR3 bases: TGTGCCAGCAGCTTAGAACGGGGTGCCTACGAGCAGTACTTC.

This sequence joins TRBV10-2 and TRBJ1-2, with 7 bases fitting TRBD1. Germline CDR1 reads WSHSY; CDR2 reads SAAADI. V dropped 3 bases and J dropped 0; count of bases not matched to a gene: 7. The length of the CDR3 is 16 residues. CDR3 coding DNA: TGCGCCAGCAGTGAACTCCGGGACAGCGCTAACTATGGCTACACCTTC. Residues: CASSELRDSANYGYTF.

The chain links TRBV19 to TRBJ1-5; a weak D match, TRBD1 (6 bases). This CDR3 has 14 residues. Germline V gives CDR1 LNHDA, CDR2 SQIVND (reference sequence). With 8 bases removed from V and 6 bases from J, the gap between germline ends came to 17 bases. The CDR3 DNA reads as TGTGCCAGTGCCCGACAGGCAAAGGTTCAGCCCCAGCATTTT. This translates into CASARQAKVQPQHF.

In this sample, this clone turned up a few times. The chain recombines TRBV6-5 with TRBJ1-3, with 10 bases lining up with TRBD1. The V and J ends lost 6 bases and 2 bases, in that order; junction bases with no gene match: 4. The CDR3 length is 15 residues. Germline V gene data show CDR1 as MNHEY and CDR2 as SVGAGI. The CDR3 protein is CASRSDRGPGNTIYF. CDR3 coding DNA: TGTGCCAGCAGGTCCGACAGGGGGCCTGGAAACACCATATATTTT.